This T cell receptor beta chain was found in a study of preoperative IRX-2 immunotherapy in early breast cancer. The treatment: preoperative locoregional IRX-2 cytokine immunotherapy. Preoperative locoregional IRX-2 cytokine immunotherapy was tested in the phase Ib source study. This clone was seen a handful of times. The method was immunoSEQ multiplex PCR; TCRdb's version includes in-frame clones alone and lacks a portion of them. The sample holds around 62,000 clones, roughly 94% seen once. V shed 8 bases and J shed 0 bases, with 11 bases lying between them. Germline CDR1 MNHEY, CDR2 SVGAGI. The CDR3 has 15 residues.

The material was obtained from a patient treated with IRX-2 immunotherapy. The TCR sequence derives from a human donor with breast cancer. This chain uses TRBV6-5 with TRBJ2-6, with D possibly matching TRBD1 (5 bases). This chain's CDR3 is CASSSQGSGANVLTF. For the CDR3, the DNA is TGTGCCAGCTCGTCCCAGGGCTCTGGGGCCAACGTCCTGACTTTC.